Listed below are T cell receptor beta chains from one sample, sequenced in a study of regulatory T cells in long-lasting Graves disease. TCRdb called the multiplex PCR reads again in MiXCR, with one record for every CDR3 protein. The data show around 510,000 distinct CDR3 sequences, roughly 20% seen once. The sequenced sample was peripheral blood mononuclear cells (PBMCs), obtained when the disease was refractory, from a patient treated with antithyroid drugs. These receptors were collected from a female donor with Graves disease. The CDR3 runs from the conserved cysteine through the conserved F or W. A D gene is named only where the DNA matches it firmly. Expanded clones get a size class; other rows say once, few or many, or leave the size out.

v_call: TRBV28
j_call: TRBJ1-5
d_call: TRBD1
clone_size: many
cdr3_aa: CASSYLQGMSNQPQHF
cdr3_nt: TGTGCCAGCAGTTACTTACAGGGGATGAGCAATCAGCCCCAGCATTTT

v_call: TRBV10-1
j_call: TRBJ2-2
d_call: NA
clone_size: few
cdr3_aa: CASSESHTGELFF
cdr3_nt: TGCGCCAGCAGTGAGTCCCACACCGGGGAGCTGTTTTTT

v_call: TRBV6-1
j_call: TRBJ1-1
d_call: NA
clone_size: many
cdr3_aa: CASSRGGGEAFF
cdr3_nt: TGTGCCAGCAGCCGAGGGGGAGGCGAAGCTTTCTTT

v_call: TRBV4-2
j_call: TRBJ2-5
d_call: NA
clone_size: NA
cdr3_aa: CASREIGRETQYF
cdr3_nt: TGTGCCTCGAGGGAGATCGGGCGAGAGACCCAGTACTTC

v_call: TRBV30
j_call: TRBJ1-1
d_call: NA
clone_size: few
cdr3_aa: CAWSALVRNTEAFF
cdr3_nt: TGTGCCTGGAGTGCCCTAGTAAGGAACACTGAAGCTTTCTTT

v_call: TRBV30
j_call: TRBJ2-3
d_call: NA
clone_size: NA
cdr3_aa: CAWSRDTQYF
cdr3_nt: TGTGCCTGGAGTAGGGATACGCAGTATTTT

v_call: TRBV6-1
j_call: TRBJ2-2
d_call: NA
clone_size: NA
cdr3_aa: CASKPEAVFGELFF
cdr3_nt: TGTGCCAGCAAGCCGGAAGCGGTATTCGGGGAGCTGTTTTTT

v_call: TRBV12-3/TRBV12-4
j_call: TRBJ1-1
d_call: NA
clone_size: many
cdr3_aa: CASSLGNVGAFF
cdr3_nt: TGTGCCAGCAGTTTAGGGAATGTAGGAGCTTTCTTT

v_call: TRBV5-1
j_call: TRBJ1-3
d_call: NA
clone_size: NA
cdr3_aa: CASSFGPRDTIYF
cdr3_nt: TGCGCCAGCAGCTTCGGACCGCGCGACACCATATATTTT

v_call: TRBV12-3/TRBV12-4
j_call: TRBJ1-5
d_call: NA
clone_size: NA
cdr3_aa: CASKSADYQPQHF
cdr3_nt: TGTGCCAGCAAATCGGCGGACTATCAGCCCCAGCATTTT

v_call: TRBV6-9
j_call: TRBJ1-1
d_call: NA
clone_size: NA
cdr3_aa: CASSYLVGSTEAFF
cdr3_nt: TGTGCCAGCAGTTACTTAGTCGGGAGCACTGAAGCTTTCTTT

v_call: TRBV14
j_call: TRBJ1-2
d_call: NA
clone_size: few
cdr3_aa: CASSQGQARRGYTF
cdr3_nt: TGTGCCAGCAGCCAAGGACAGGCTAGGAGAGGCTACACCTTC

v_call: TRBV28
j_call: TRBJ2-5
d_call: NA
clone_size: many
cdr3_aa: CASSSFSGVGETQYF
cdr3_nt: TGTGCCAGCAGTTCATTCTCTGGGGTCGGTGAGACCCAGTACTTC

v_call: TRBV12-3/TRBV12-4
j_call: TRBJ2-5
d_call: NA
clone_size: NA
cdr3_aa: CARLCLGVGETQYF
cdr3_nt: TGTGCCAGGCTCTGTCTAGGTGTCGGAGAGACCCAGTACTTC

v_call: TRBV11-2
j_call: TRBJ2-7
d_call: NA
clone_size: many
cdr3_aa: CASSFAPGTYEQYF
cdr3_nt: TGTGCCAGCAGCTTCGCTCCCGGAACCTACGAGCAGTACTTC

v_call: TRBV5-1
j_call: TRBJ2-3
d_call: NA
clone_size: NA
cdr3_aa: CASSLSLDTQYF
cdr3_nt: TGCGCCAGCAGCTTGTCACTGGATACGCAGTATTTT

v_call: TRBV3-1
j_call: TRBJ1-1
d_call: TRBD1
clone_size: NA
cdr3_aa: CASSQRGTGKTFF
cdr3_nt: TGTGCCAGCAGCCAAAGGGGGACAGGGAAAACTTTCTTT

v_call: TRBV12-5
j_call: TRBJ2-7
d_call: TRBD2
clone_size: many
cdr3_aa: CASGLVLLSGRNYEQYF
cdr3_nt: TGTGCTAGTGGTTTGGTACTCCTCAGCGGGAGAAACTACGAGCAGTACTTC

v_call: TRBV29-1
j_call: TRBJ1-2
d_call: NA
clone_size: few
cdr3_aa: CSVEGSTTNYGYTF
cdr3_nt: TGCAGCGTTGAGGGAAGTACCACGAACTATGGCTACACCTTC

v_call: TRBV6-1
j_call: TRBJ2-1
d_call: NA
clone_size: many
cdr3_aa: CASRGLVPYNEQFF
cdr3_nt: TGTGCCAGCAGAGGGCTAGTTCCCTACAATGAGCAGTTCTTC

v_call: TRBV20-1
j_call: TRBJ2-5
d_call: NA
clone_size: many
cdr3_aa: CSAQDQETQYF
cdr3_nt: TGCAGTGCGCAGGACCAAGAGACCCAGTACTTC

v_call: TRBV4-3
j_call: TRBJ1-1
d_call: NA
clone_size: NA
cdr3_aa: CASSQDSRGTEAFF
cdr3_nt: TGCGCCAGCAGCCAAGATTCTAGGGGGACTGAAGCTTTCTTT

v_call: TRBV7-9
j_call: TRBJ2-2
d_call: NA
clone_size: NA
cdr3_aa: CASSLITNTGELFF
cdr3_nt: TGTGCCAGCAGCTTGATAACGAACACCGGGGAGCTGTTTTTT

v_call: TRBV18
j_call: TRBJ2-7
d_call: TRBD2
clone_size: many
cdr3_aa: CASSPSLAVYEQYF
cdr3_nt: TGTGCCAGCTCACCATCGCTAGCGGTCTACGAGCAGTACTTC